This T cell receptor (beta chain) was identified in a study of blood T cell repertoires in COVID-19 (dated by TCRdb to 2018 to 2021). At the level of the whole study: The collaborator samples originated in the United States, Italy and Spain and spanned the acute and convalescent phases of COVID-19. The prospective study material was composed of cDNA or gDNA derived from T cells, B-cell-depleted T cells, or PBMCs. The sample metadata nearly always contained a de-identified subject ID, COVID-19 status, age in years and sex. Where HLA class I and class II types were available, the types were taken from metadata supplied by the sample provider, not from assay-based typing. A freely available public database, intended as a resource for researchers studying the immune response to SARS-CoV-2, is where the repertoires were released. The samples were drawn from the first 160 participants of the ongoing ImmuneRACE study and from some 1,300 subjects provided by 6 global collaborators. Subjects who had been exposed to COVID-19, were actively infected with it, or had recovered from it provided the deeply sampled blood TCRbeta repertoires that made up the dataset. What the work shows at the level of the full study, not this receptor alone: The quantity of clinical and demographic metadata differed by source and by participant and was supplied without curation.

At one collaborating source in Seattle, patients were enrolled during active infection and were followed longitudinally through the course of disease. Collaborating institutions collected whole blood in K2EDTA tubes following their own protocols. For TCRbeta analysis, collaborators shipped samples in one of three forms: frozen whole blood, isolated PBMCs, or DNA extracted from either of those sample types. CDR1 is given as MNHEY and CDR2 as SMNVEV, both from the germline V gene (reference sequence). The CDR3, from cysteine to phenylalanine, totals 13 residues. Just the 39-base CDR3 DNA is kept, in frame starting at base 1. The V end loses 2 bases and the J end loses 6 bases, and a stretch of 5 bases separates them. Comments on this clone: Its cognate antigen has yet to be identified. Base qualities are not at hand, and no much larger clone is one base apart.

TCRbeta CDR3 regions were amplified from genomic DNA by means of the immunoSEQ Assay, a bias-controlled multiplex PCR. Per the original workflow: Within the assay, amplification of reference gene primers was used to estimate how many nucleated cells each sample contained. To quantify the absolute abundance of each unique TCRbeta CDR3 rearrangement, sequence reads were collapsed and filtered. For each sample, productive Simpson clonality was calculated as the square root of Simpson's diversity index over productive rearrangements. Held by TCRdb, this immuneACCESS table contains in-frame sequences only and omits some clones. Under half of the omission traces to an unresolved V gene where checked; the cause of the rest is unknown. The DNA was the basis for D and trimming; V, J and clone size are from that table. A total of a few hundred thousand clones appear in this sample, roughly 89% of them only once. Of the sample, 0.7% to 1% falls within the top ten clones.

This clonotype was obtained from a man between 18 and 35 years old with COVID-19, enrolled during active disease. The V and J segments used are TRBV27 and TRBJ1-6, with the D gene not confidently named. Sequencing was performed on peripheral blood. The CDR3 here reads CASSLLSNSPLHF. The base sequence is TGTGCCAGCAGTTTACTCTCTAATTCACCCCTCCACTTT.